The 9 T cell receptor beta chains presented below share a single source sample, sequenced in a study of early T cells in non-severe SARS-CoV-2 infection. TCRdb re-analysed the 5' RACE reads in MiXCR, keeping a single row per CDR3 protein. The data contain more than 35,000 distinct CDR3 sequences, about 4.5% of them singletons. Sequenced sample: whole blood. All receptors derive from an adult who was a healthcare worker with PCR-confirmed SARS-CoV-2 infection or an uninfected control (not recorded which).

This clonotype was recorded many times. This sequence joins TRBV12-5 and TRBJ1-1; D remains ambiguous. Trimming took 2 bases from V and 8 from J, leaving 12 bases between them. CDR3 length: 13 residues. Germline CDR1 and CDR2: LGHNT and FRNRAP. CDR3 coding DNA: TGTGCTAGTGGTTTGAGATTGGGCGGGGAAGCTTTCTTT. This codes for CASGLRLGGEAFF.

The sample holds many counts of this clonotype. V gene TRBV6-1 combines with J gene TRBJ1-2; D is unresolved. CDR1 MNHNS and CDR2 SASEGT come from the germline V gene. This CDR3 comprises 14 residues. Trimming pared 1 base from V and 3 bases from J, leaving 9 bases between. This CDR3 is CASSEGRGYYGYTF. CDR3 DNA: TGTGCCAGCAGTGAAGGGAGAGGGTACTATGGCTACACCTTC.

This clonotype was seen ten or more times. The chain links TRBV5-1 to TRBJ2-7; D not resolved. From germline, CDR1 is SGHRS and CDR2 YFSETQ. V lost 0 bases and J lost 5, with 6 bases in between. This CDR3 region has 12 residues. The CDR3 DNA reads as TGCGCCAGCAGCTTGGACGAGGACGAGCAGTACTTC. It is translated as CASSLDEDEQYF.

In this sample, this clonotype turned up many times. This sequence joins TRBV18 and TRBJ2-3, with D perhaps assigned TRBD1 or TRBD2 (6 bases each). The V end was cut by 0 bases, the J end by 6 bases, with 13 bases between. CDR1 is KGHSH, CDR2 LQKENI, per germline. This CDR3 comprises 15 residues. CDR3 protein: CASSPPSRGADTQYF. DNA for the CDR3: TGTGCCAGCTCACCACCGTCGAGGGGGGCCGATACGCAGTATTTT.

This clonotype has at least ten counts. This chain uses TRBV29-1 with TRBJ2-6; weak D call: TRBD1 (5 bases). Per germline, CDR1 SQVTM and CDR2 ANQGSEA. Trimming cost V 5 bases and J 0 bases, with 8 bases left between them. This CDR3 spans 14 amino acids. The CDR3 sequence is CSVQGISGANVLTF. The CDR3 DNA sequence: TGCAGCGTTCAGGGAATCTCTGGGGCCAACGTCCTGACTTTC. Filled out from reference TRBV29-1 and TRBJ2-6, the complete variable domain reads SAVISQKPSRDICQRGTSLTIQCQVDSQVTMMFWYRQQPGQSLTLIATANQGSEATYESGFVIDKFPISRPNLTFSTLTVSNMSPEDSSIYLCSVQGISGANVLTFGAGSRLTVL.

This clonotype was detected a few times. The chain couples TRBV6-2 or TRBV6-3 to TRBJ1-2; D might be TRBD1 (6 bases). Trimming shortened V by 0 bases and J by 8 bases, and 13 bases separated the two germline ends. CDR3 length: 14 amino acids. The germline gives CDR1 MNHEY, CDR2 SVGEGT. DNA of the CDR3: TGTGCCAGCAGTTACTCGATGCTGACAGGCGGCTACACCTTC. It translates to CASSYSMLTGGYTF.

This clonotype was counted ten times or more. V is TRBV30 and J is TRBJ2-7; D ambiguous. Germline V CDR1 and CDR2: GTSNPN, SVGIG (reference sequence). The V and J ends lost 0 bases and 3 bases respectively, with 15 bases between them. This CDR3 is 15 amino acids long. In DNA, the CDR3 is TGTGCCTGGAGTGTACTGGTGGGCAGCTTCTACGAGCAGTACTTC. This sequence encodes CAWSVLVGSFYEQYF. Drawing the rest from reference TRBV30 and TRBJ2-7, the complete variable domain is SQTIHQWPATLVQPVGSPLSLECTVEGTSNPNLYWYRQAAGRGLQLLFYSVGIGQISSEVPQNLSASRPQDRQFILSSKKLLLSDSGFYLCAWSVLVGSFYEQYFGPGTRLTVT.

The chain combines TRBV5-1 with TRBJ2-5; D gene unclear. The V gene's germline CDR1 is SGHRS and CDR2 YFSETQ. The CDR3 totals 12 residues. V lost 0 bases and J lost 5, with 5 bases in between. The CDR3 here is CASSLVGETQYF. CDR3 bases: TGCGCCAGCAGCTTGGTGGGGGAGACCCAGTACTTC.

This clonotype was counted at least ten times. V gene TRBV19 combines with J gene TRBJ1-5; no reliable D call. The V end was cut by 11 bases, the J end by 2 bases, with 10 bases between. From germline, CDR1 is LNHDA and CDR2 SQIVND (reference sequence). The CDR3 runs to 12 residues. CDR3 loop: CAGGAGNQPQHF. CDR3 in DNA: TGTGCCGGAGGAGCGGGCAATCAGCCCCAGCATTTT.